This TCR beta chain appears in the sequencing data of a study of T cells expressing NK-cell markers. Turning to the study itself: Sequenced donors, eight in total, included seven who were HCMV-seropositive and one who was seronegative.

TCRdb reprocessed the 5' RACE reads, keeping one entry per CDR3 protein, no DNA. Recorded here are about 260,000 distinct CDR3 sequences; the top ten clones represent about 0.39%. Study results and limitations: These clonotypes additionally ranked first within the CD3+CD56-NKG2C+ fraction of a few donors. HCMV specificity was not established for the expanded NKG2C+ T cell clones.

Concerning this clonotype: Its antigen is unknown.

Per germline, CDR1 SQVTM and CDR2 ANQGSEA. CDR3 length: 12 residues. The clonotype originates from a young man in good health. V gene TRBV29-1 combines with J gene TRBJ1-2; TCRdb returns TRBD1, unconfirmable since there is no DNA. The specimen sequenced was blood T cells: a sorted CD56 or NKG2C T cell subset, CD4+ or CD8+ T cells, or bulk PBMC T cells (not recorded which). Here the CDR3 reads CSVEDREYGYTF.